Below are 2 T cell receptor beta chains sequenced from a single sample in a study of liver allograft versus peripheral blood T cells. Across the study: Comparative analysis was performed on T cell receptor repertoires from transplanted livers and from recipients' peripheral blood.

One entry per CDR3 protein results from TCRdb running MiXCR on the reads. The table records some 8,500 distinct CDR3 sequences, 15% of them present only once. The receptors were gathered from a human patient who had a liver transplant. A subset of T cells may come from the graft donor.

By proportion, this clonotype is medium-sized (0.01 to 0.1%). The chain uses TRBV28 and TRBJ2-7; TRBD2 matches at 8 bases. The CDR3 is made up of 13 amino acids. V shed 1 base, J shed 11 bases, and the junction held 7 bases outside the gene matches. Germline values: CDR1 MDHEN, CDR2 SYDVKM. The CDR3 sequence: CASSLLRTSLKYF. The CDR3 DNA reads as TGTGCCAGCAGTTTATTACGGACTAGCTTGAAGTACTTC. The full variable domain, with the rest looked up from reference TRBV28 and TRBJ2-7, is DVKVTQSSRYLVKRTGEKVFLECVQDMDHENMFWYRQDPGLGLRLIYFSYDVKMKEKGDIPEGYSVSREKKERFSLILESASTNQTSMYLCASSLLRTSLKYFGPGTRLTVT.

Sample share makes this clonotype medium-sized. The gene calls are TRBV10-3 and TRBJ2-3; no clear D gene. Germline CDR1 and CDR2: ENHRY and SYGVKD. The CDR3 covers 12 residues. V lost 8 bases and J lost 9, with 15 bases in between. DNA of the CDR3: TGTGCCATCGGAGCAAGCCAAGAAACGCAGTATTTT. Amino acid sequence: CAIGASQETQYF.